A selection of T cell receptor beta chains follows, all from one sample in a study of cytomegalovirus exposure and HLA in healthy donors. Only in-frame clones appear in the TCRdb table, and some are missing; sequencing was by immunoSEQ multiplex PCR. The table lists over 200,000 clones, 85% to 90% of them singletons. Sequencing input: PBMCs. The receptors were sampled from a woman in her late teens or twenties in good health and CMV-seronegative. Both conserved end residues are part of each CDR3. The D gene is left open where the match is weak. Size values are once, few and many counts, or a class for expanded clones, and some rows have none.

TRBV4-2	.	.	TRBJ1-1	TGTGCCAGCAGCCAAGAGGCCAACATGAACACTGAAGCTTTCTTT	CASSQEANMNTEAFF
TRBV10-1	.	.	TRBJ2-5	TGCGCCAGCAGCCGGGGTTTTACGGAGACCCAGTACTTC	CASSRGFTETQYF
TRBV7-3	.	.	TRBJ2-1	TGTGCCAGCAGCTTATCACCCGGGAACAATGAGCAGTTCTTC	CASSLSPGNNEQFF
TRBV29-1	.	.	TRBJ2-3	TGCAGCGCTGTGCTAGCGAGCACAGATACGCAGTATTTT	CSAVLASTDTQYF
TRBV18	.	.	TRBJ1-1	TGTGCCAGCTCAATAGGGGGAGGGGACACTGAAGCTTTCTTT	CASSIGGGDTEAFF
TRBV30	.	.	TRBJ2-7	TGTGCCTGGAGAGGTGGGCAGATCTACGAGCAGTACTTC	CAWRGGQIYEQYF
TRBV5-6	.	.	TRBJ1-1	TGTGCCAGCAGCTCCGCCCCAGGGGAGCGAGCTTTCTTT	CASSSAPGERAFF
TRBV7-2	.	few	TRBJ1-2	TGTGCCAGCAGCAATTATCTTGACTATGGCTACACCTTC	CASSNYLDYGYTF
TRBV2	TRBD1	.	TRBJ1-1	TGTGCCAGAACCAGGGGGCTAAGCACTGAAGCTTTCTTT	CARTRGLSTEAFF
TRBV7-9	TRBD1	.	TRBJ1-5	TGTGCCAGCAGCAGACAGGGGTTGGGACAGCCCCAGCATTTT	CASSRQGLGQPQHF
TRBV7-8	TRBD1	.	TRBJ1-5	TGTGCCAGCAGCTTGGGGCAGGGGGCGAACGCCAATCAGCCCCAGCATTTT	CASSLGQGANANQPQHF
TRBV4-3	.	.	TRBJ1-2	TGCGCCAGCAGCCAAGATTCAGGCTTCTATGGCTACACCTTC	CASSQDSGFYGYTF
TRBV7-8	TRBD2	.	TRBJ2-5	TGTGCCAGCAGCCTCACCGGGACTAGCCTCTACTTC	CASSLTGTSLYF
TRBV5-5	.	.	TRBJ1-2	TGTGCCAGCAGCTCTGCCGGGTCGCTAAACTATGGCTACACCTTC	CASSSAGSLNYGYTF
TRBV6-6	.	.	TRBJ1-6	TGTGCCAGCACCGCACAGGGCTTATATAATTCACCCCTCCACTTT	CASTAQGLYNSPLHF
TRBV6-4	TRBD1	.	TRBJ1-1	TGTGCCAGCAGGGGACAGGGACGGAACACTGAAGCTTTCTTT	CASRGQGRNTEAFF
TRBV7-9	TRBD2	once	TRBJ2-4	TGTGCCAGCAGCTTACCGGGACTAGAAGACATTCAGTACTTC	CASSLPGLEDIQYF
TRBV11-1	TRBD1	.	TRBJ2-5	TGTGCCAGCAGCTTACATAACAGGGGCGTGGAGACCCAGTACTTC	CASSLHNRGVETQYF
TRBV5-6	TRBD1	.	TRBJ2-5	TGTGCCAGCAGCTTCCGGGACAGGCGGGAGACCCAGTACTTC	CASSFRDRRETQYF
TRBV5-1	.	.	TRBJ2-1	TGCGCCAGCAGCCCCGTTCAGAACTCCTACAATGAGCAGTTCTTC	CASSPVQNSYNEQFF
TRBV27	.	.	TRBJ2-7	TGTGCCAGCACCATGGGGGGGGCGAGTGTCGAGCAGTACTTC	CASTMGGASVEQYF
TRBV18	TRBD1	.	TRBJ2-1	TGTGCCAGCTCACCTGGAGGCAGGGGGCTGGGTGAGCAGTTCTTC	CASSPGGRGLGEQFF
TRBV6-5	TRBD1	.	TRBJ2-2	TGTGCCAGCTCCCGGGACAGGGGGCTCACCGGGGAGCTGTTTTTT	CASSRDRGLTGELFF